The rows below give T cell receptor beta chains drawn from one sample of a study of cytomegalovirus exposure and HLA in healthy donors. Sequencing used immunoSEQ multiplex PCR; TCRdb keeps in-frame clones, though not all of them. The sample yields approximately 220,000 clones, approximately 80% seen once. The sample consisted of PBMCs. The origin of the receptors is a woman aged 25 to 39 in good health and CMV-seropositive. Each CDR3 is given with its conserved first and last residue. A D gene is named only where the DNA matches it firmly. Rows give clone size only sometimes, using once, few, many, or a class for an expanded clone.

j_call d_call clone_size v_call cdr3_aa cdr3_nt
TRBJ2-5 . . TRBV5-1 CASSLVGQGRETQYF TGCGCCAGCAGCTTGGTCGGCCAGGGGAGAGAGACCCAGTACTTC
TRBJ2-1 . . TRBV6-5 CASSYSGTNEQFF TGTGCCAGCAGTTACTCTGGGACAAATGAGCAGTTCTTC
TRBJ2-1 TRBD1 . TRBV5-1 CATKAETGKDEQFF TGCGCCACAAAGGCCGAGACAGGGAAGGATGAGCAGTTCTTC
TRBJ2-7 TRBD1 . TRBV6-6 CASSSETGLTYEQYF TGTGCCAGCAGTTCTGAGACAGGGCTGACCTACGAGCAGTACTTC
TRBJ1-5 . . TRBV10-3 CAISVETSNQPQHF TGTGCCATCAGTGTAGAAACAAGCAATCAGCCCCAGCATTTT
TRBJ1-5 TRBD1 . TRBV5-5 CASSRDRGLGQPQHF TGTGCCAGCAGCCGGGACAGGGGCCTCGGTCAGCCCCAGCATTTT
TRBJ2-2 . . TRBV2 CASSSFRNTGELFF TGTGCCAGTAGCAGCTTCAGGAACACCGGGGAGCTGTTTTTT
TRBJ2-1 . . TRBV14 CASSHQGGINEQFF TGTGCCAGCAGCCATCAGGGTGGGATCAATGAGCAGTTCTTC
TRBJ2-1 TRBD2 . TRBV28 CASSGTNDEQFF TGTGCCAGCAGTGGGACTAACGATGAGCAGTTCTTC
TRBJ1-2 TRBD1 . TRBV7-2 CASSLGNRGNGYTF TGTGCCAGCAGCTTAGGGAACAGGGGGAATGGCTACACCTTC
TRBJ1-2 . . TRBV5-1 CASGTGHGYTF TGCGCCAGCGGAACAGGACACGGCTACACCTTC
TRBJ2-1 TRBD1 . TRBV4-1 CASSQDRGPGGSYNEQFF TGCGCCAGCAGCCAAGATCGCGGTCCAGGGGGATCCTACAATGAGCAGTTCTTC
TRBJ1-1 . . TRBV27 CASSSPRTNTEAFF TGTGCCAGCTCCTCCCCAAGGACGAACACTGAAGCTTTCTTT
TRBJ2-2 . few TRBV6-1 CASRRLTGELFF TGTGCCAGCAGAAGACTTACCGGGGAGCTGTTTTTT
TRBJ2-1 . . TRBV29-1 CSVVAGQMINEQFF TGCAGCGTTGTTGCGGGACAGATGATCAATGAGCAGTTCTTC
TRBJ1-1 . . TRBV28 CASSLYPGNTEAFF TGTGCCAGCAGTTTATATCCAGGGAACACTGAAGCTTTCTTT
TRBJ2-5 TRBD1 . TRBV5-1 CASSGDVGQGKETQYF TGCGCCAGCAGCGGCGACGTGGGACAGGGGAAAGAGACCCAGTACTTC
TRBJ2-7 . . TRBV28 CASRTERNLGYEQYF TGTGCCAGCAGGACCGAGCGCAACCTCGGCTACGAGCAGTACTTC
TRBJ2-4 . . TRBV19 CASSTELAKNIQYF TGTGCCAGTAGTACCGAGTTAGCCAAAAACATTCAGTACTTC
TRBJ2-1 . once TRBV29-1 CSVLTSYNEQFF TGCAGCGTCCTAACATCCTACAATGAGCAGTTCTTC
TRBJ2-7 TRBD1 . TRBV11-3 CASSPGQGDEQYF TGTGCCAGCAGCCCGGGACAGGGGGACGAGCAGTACTTC
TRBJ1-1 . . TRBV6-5 CASRLLQGRTEAFF TGTGCCAGCAGACTTCTACAGGGTCGCACTGAAGCTTTCTTT
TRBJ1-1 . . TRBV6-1 CASSEWAGSRSEAFF TGTGCCAGCAGTGAATGGGCAGGGAGTAGGTCTGAAGCTTTCTTT
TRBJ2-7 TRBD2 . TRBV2 CASSGAGGAEQYF TGTGCCAGCAGTGGCGCCGGGGGGGCCGAGCAGTACTTC
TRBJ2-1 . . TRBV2 CASSERPYNEQFF TGTGCCAGCAGTGAAAGGCCCTACAATGAGCAGTTCTTC
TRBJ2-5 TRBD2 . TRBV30 CATVGLAGVEDQETQYF TGTGCTACAGTGGGATTAGCGGGAGTGGAGGACCAAGAGACCCAGTACTTC
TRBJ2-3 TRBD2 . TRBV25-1 CASSGGSGADTQYF TGTGCCAGCAGTGGCGGGAGTGGAGCAGATACGCAGTATTTT
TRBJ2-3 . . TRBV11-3 CASSLSPSRDTQYF TGTGCCAGCAGCTTATCCCCTAGCAGAGATACGCAGTATTTT
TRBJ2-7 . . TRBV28 CASSPLRVRAENYEQYF TGTGCCAGCAGTCCCCTCCGAGTCCGAGCGGAGAACTACGAGCAGTACTTC
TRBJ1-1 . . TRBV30 CAWNMNTEAFF TGTGCCTGGAATATGAACACTGAAGCTTTCTTT
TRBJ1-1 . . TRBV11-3 CASSLDPANTEAFF TGTGCCAGCAGCTTAGATCCAGCGAACACTGAAGCTTTCTTT
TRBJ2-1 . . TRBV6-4 CASSEVGETSYNEQFF TGTGCCAGCAGTGAGGTTGGCGAGACCTCCTACAATGAGCAGTTCTTC
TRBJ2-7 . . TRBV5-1 CASSLVGETYEQYF TGCGCCAGCAGCTTGGTTGGTGAAACCTACGAGCAGTACTTC
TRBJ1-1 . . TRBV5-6 CASSYVWVSTEAFF TGTGCCAGCAGCTACGTGTGGGTCAGCACTGAAGCTTTCTTT
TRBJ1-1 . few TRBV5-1 CASSLEQANTEAFF TGCGCCAGCAGCCTTGAACAGGCGAACACTGAAGCTTTCTTT
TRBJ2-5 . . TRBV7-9 CASSLPAGPQETQYF TGTGCCAGCAGCTTACCCGCAGGGCCTCAAGAGACCCAGTACTTC
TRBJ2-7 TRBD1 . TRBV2 CASSEMPGGPFKYF TGTGCCAGCAGTGAAATGCCAGGGGGCCCGTTTAAGTACTTC
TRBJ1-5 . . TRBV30 CAWSRGTDSNQPQHF TGTGCCTGGAGCCGGGGGACGGATAGCAATCAGCCCCAGCATTTT
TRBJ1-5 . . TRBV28 CASQWGLGNQPQHF TGTGCCAGCCAGTGGGGTTTGGGCAATCAGCCCCAGCATTTT
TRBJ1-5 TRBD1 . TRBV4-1 CASSRQGRNQPQHF TGCGCCAGCAGTCGACAGGGGAGAAATCAGCCCCAGCATTTT
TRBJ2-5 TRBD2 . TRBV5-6 CASSALAGGPDGETQYF TGTGCCAGCAGCGCACTAGCGGGAGGACCAGACGGAGAGACCCAGTACTTC
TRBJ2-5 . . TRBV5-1 CASSLGVQQETQYF TGCGCCAGCAGCTTGGGGGTACAACAAGAGACCCAGTACTTC
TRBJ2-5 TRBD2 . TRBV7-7 CASSLTSGREQTQYF TGTGCTAGCAGCTTGACTAGCGGGAGGGAGCAGACCCAGTACTTC
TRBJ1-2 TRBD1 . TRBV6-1 CASWGTANYGYTF TGTGCCAGCTGGGGGACAGCTAACTATGGCTACACCTTC
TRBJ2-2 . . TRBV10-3 CAISDGNRGAGELFF TGTGCCATCAGTGATGGCAATCGAGGGGCCGGGGAGCTGTTTTTT
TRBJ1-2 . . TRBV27 CASSPRDKYGYTF TGTGCCAGCAGTCCCCGGGACAAGTATGGCTACACCTTC
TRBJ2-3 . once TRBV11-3 CASSFRQGSTDTQYF TGTGCCAGCAGCTTTAGGCAGGGAAGTACAGATACGCAGTATTTT
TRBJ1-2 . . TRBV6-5 CASSRQAGGDGYTF TGTGCCAGCAGTCGTCAGGCAGGAGGGGATGGCTACACCTTC
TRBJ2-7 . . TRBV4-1 CASSQDLHEQYF TGCGCCAGCAGCCAAGATCTCCACGAGCAGTACTTC
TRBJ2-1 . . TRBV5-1 CASSLGRLTTYNEQFF TGCGCCAGCAGCTTGGGGCGACTAACGACCTACAATGAGCAGTTCTTC
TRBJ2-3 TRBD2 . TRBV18 CASSPGLAKSTDTQYF TGTGCCAGCTCGCCGGGACTAGCGAAGAGCACAGATACGCAGTATTTT
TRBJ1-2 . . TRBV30 CAWSVSTIYGYTF TGTGCCTGGAGTGTATCGACTATCTATGGCTACACCTTC
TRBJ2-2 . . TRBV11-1 CASSDRPTGELFF TGTGCCAGCAGCGACAGACCCACCGGGGAGCTGTTTTTT
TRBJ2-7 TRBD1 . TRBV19 CASSIGTDYEQYF TGTGCCAGTAGTATCGGGACAGACTACGAGCAGTACTTC
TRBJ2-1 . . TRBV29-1 CSGSRESPYNEQFF TGCAGCGGTTCCAGGGAGTCCCCCTACAATGAGCAGTTCTTC
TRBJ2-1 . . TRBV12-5 CASGLPPGHEQFF TGTGCTAGTGGTTTGCCCCCGGGGCATGAGCAGTTCTTC